This T cell receptor beta chain was sequenced during a study of lymphopenia after photon versus proton radiotherapy (dated by TCRdb to about 2019). In the study overall: The immunological effects of photon versus proton radiation therapy were compared in patients with gastrointestinal tumors who developed high-grade lymphopenia. The 15 to 25 patients in the cohort had gastrointestinal tumors, were treated with either photon or proton therapy, and subsequently developed lymphopenia. The study aimed to characterize how the two radiation modalities differ in their impact on the immune system. On the study overall, not on this receptor specifically: The survival association was assessed only in patients who died, and better survival with proton therapy was presented by the authors as a possibility rather than a demonstrated result. During treatment, patients who received photon therapy lost naive T cells and TCR diversity and gained effector/memory populations, whereas patients who received proton therapy remained relatively stable. After the lymphocyte count nadir, repertoires from photon-treated patients showed oligoclonal expansion, particularly of CD8+ Temra cells, and this expansion drove the decline in diversity. Across the cohort, among patients who died, a greater drop in TCR diversity after the nadir was inversely correlated with overall survival time.

The CDR3 covers 15 residues, taking in both the cysteine and the phenylalanine. This entry keeps only the CDR3 DNA: 45 bases, framed from base 1. From a lookup of the germline V gene, CDR1 and CDR2 are KGHSY and FQNENV. V is cut by 0 bases and J by 7 bases, and the space between the germline ends is 15 bases. Comments on this clone: Its antigen specificity is not known. No much larger clonotype is one base removed from it; base qualities were not supplied.

To prepare the library, the immunoSEQ multiplex PCR assay was applied. Alongside multiparametric flow cytometry, deep sequencing of rearranged TCR beta loci was used to profile the T cell repertoires. Imported from immuneACCESS, the table was reduced by TCRdb to in-frame sequences with V and J called. These copies leave out some clones; in studies compared against another copy, an unresolved V gene accounts for under half, and the cause of the remainder is not known. The sample records roughly 49,000 clones, 80% to 95% of which are singletons. The top ten hold about a sixth of the sample. The sequenced sample was peripheral blood, obtained from a patient treated with photon-based radiotherapy. The chain uses TRBV16 and TRBJ1-2, with the D gene uncertain. This receptor was obtained from a woman aged 40 to 50 with cholangiocarcinoma. In nucleotide form, the sequence is TGTGCCAGCAGCCAATCGGGGTCCCTCCGCGGTGGCTACACCTTC. Translated, this gives CASSQSGSLRGGYTF.